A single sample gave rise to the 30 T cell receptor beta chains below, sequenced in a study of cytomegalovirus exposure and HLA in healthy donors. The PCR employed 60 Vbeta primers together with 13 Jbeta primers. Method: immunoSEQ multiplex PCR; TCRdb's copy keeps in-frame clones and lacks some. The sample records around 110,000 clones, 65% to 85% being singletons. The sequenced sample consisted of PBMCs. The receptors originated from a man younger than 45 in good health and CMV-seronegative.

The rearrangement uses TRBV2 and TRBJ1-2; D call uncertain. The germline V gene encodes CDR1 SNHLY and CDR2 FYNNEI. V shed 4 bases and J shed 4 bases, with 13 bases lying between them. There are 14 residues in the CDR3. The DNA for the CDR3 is TGTGCCAGCAGTGGGACTTTGTCGGCCTATGGCTACACCTTC. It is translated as CASSGTLSAYGYTF.

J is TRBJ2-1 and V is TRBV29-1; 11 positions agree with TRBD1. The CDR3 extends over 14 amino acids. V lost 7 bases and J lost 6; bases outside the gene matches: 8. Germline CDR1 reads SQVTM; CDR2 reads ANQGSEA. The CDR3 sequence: CSAKAGQGVNEQFF. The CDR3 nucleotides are TGCAGCGCCAAAGCGGGACAGGGGGTCAATGAGCAGTTCTTC.

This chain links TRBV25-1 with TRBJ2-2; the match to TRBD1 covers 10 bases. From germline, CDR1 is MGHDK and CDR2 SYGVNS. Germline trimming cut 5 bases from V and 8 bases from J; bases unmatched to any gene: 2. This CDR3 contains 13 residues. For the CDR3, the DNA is TGTGCCAGCAGTAGACAGGGGGCTGGGGAGCTGTTTTTT. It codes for CASSRQGAGELFF. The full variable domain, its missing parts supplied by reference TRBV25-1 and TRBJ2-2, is EADIYQTPRYLVIGTGKKITLECSQTMGHDKMYWYQQDPGMELHLIHYSYGVNSTEKGDLSSESTVSRIRTEHFPLTLESARPSHTSQYLCASSRQGAGELFFGEGSRLTVL.

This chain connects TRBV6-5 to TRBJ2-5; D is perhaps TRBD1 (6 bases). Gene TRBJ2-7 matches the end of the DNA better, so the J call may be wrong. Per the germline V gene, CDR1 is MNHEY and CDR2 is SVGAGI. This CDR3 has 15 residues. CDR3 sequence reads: CASSPTGLLSYEQYF. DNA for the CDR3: TGTGCCAGCAGCCCTACAGGGCTTCTCTCCTACGAGCAGTACTTC.

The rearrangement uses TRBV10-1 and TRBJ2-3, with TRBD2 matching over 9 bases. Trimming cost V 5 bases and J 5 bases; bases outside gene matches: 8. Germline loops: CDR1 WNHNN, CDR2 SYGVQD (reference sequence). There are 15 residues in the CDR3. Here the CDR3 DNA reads TGCGCCAGCAGTTCGGGCGGGAGGGAGATAGATACGCAGTATTTT. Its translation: CASSSGGREIDTQYF.

The CDR3 protein is CASSSPGQGVTEAFF. The CDR3 region has the DNA TGTGCCAGCAGCTCCCCGGGACAGGGGGTGACTGAAGCTTTCTTT. This chain joins TRBV27 and TRBJ1-1; 11 bases are a match to TRBD1. V was clipped by 6 bases and J by 5 bases; unmatched bases: 8. This CDR3 comprises 15 residues. Germline loops: CDR1 MNHEY, CDR2 SMNVEV (reference sequence).

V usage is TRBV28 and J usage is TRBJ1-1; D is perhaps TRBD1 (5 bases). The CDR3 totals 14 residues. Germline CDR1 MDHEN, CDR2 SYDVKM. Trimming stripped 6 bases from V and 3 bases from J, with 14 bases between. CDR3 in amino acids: CASSPRQTYTEAFF. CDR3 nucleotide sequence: TGTGCCAGCAGCCCACGACAGACATACACTGAAGCTTTCTTT.

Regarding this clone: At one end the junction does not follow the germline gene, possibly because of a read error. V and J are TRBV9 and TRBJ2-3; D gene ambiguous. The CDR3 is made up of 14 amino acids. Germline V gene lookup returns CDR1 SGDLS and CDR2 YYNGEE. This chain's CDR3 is CASSVVGSTDTQYF. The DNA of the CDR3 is TGTGCCAGCAGCGTAGTTGGTAGCACGGATACGCAGTATTTT. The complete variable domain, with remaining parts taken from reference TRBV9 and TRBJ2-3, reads DSGVTQTPKHLITATGQRVTLRCSPRSGDLSVYWYQQSLDQGLQFLIQYYNGEERAKGNILERFSAQQFPDLHSELNLSSLELGDSALYFCASSVVGSTDTQYFGPGTRLTVL.

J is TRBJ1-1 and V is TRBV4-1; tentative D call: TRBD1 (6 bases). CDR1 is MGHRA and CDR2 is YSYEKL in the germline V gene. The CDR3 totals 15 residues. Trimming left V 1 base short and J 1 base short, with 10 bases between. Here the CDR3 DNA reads TGCGCCAGCAGCCAAGTCCTACAGGGGAACACTGAAGCTTTCTTT. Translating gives CASSQVLQGNTEAFF.

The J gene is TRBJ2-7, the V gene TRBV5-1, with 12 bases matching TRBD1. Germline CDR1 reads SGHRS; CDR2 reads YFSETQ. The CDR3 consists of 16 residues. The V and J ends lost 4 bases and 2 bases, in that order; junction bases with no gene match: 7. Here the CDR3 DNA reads TGCGCCAGCAGCCCCAGGGACAGGGGGCGAACCTACGAGCAGTACTTC. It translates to CASSPRDRGRTYEQYF.

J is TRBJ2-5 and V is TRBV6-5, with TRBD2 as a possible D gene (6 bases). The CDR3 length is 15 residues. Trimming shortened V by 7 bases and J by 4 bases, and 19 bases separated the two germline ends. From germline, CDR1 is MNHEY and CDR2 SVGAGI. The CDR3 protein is CASTRWGLRGETQYF. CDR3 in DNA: TGTGCCAGCACCCGATGGGGACTGCGGGGAGAGACCCAGTACTTC.

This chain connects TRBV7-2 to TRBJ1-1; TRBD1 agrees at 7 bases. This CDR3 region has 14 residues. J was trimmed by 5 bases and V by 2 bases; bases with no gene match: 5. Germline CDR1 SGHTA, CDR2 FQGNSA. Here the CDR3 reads CASSLQGGMTEAFF. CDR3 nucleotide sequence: TGTGCCAGCAGCTTACAGGGGGGAATGACTGAAGCTTTCTTT.

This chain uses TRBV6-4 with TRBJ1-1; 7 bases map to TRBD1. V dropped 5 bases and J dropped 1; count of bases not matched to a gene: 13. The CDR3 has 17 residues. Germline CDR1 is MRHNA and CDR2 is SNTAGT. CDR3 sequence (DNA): TGTGCCAGCAGTACCTGGCCCCCCCGACAGGGGAACACTGAAGCTTTCTTT. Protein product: CASSTWPPRQGNTEAFF.

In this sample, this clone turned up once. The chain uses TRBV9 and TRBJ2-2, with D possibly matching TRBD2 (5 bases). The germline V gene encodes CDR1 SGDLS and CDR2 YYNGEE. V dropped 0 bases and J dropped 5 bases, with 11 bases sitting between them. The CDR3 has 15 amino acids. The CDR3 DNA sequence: TGTGCCAGCAGCGTAGCAGGTTGGGAGACCGGGGAGCTGTTTTTT. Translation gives CASSVAGWETGELFF.

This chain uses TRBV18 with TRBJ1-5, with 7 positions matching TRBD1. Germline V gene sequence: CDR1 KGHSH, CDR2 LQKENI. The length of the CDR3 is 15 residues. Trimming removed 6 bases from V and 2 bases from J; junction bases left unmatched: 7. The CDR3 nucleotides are TGTGCCAGCTCCAAAGACAGGGCCGGCAATCAGCCCCAGCATTTT. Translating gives CASSKDRAGNQPQHF.

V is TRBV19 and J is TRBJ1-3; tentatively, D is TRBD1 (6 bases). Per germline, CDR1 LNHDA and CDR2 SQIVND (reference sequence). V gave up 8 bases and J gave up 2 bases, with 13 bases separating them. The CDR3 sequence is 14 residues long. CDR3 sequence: CASSAQGAGNTIYF. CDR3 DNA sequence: TGTGCCAGTTCGGCACAGGGTGCTGGAAACACCATATATTTT. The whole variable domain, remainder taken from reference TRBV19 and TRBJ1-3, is DGGITQSPKYLFRKEGQNVTLSCEQNLNHDAMYWYRQDPGQGLRLIYYSQIVNDFQKGDIAEGYSVSREKKESFPLTVTSAQKNPTAFYLCASSAQGAGNTIYFGEGSWLTVV.

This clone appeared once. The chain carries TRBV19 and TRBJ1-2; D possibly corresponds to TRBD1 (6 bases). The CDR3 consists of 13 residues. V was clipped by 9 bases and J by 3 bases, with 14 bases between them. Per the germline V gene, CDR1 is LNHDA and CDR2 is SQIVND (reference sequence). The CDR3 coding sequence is TGTGCCAGCCATCAGGGGCTGTACTATGGCTACACCTTC. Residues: CASHQGLYYGYTF.

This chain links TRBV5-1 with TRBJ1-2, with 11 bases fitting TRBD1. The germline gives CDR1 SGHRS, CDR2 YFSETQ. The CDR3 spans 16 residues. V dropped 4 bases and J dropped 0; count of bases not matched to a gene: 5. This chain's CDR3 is CASSAGQGATNYGYTF. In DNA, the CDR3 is TGCGCCAGCAGCGCCGGACAGGGGGCGACTAACTATGGCTACACCTTC.

CDR3 nucleotide sequence: TGTGCCAGTAGTGAGGGACTAGCGGCCGTAAATACGCAGTATTTT. This codes for CASSEGLAAVNTQYF. The chain joins TRBV19 to TRBJ2-3; TRBD2 matches 11 bases. Germline V lookup: CDR1 LNHDA, CDR2 SQIVND (reference sequence). The CDR3 has 15 residues. The V and J ends lost 5 bases and 7 bases, in that order; junction bases with no gene match: 8.

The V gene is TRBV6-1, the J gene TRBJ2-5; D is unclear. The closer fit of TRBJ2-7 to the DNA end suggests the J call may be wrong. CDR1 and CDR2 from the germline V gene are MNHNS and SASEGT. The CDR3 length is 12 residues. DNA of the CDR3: TGTGCCAGCAGTCTAGGAGTCCACGAGCAGTACTTC. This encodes CASSLGVHEQYF.

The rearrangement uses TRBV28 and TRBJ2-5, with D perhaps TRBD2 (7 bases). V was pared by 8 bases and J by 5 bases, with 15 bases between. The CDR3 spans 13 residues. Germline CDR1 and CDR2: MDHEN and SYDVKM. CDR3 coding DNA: TGTGCCAGCCGTAGGGGGGGGAGCGAGACCCAGTACTTC. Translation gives CASRRGGSETQYF.

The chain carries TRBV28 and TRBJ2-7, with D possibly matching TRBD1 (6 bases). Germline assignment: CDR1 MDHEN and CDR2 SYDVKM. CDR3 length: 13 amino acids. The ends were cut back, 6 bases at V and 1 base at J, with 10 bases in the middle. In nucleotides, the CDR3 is TGTGCCAGCAGCTTCGGACAGTCCTACGAGCAGTACTTC. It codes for CASSFGQSYEQYF.

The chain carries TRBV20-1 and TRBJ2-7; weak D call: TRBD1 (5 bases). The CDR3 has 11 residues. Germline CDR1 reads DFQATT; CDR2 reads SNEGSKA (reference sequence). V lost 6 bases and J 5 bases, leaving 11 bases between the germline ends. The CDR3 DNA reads TGCAGTGCGGACACCTGGGACGAGCAGTACTTC. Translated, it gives CSADTWDEQYF.

The CDR3 spells CASSWWTRRDETQYF. CDR3 DNA: TGTGCCAGCAGTTGGTGGACTAGAAGGGACGAGACCCAGTACTTC. The chain is built from TRBV28 and TRBJ2-5; 7 nucleotides match TRBD2. Unmatched junction bases numbered 10, after V lost 4 bases and J lost 5 bases. The CDR3 totals 15 residues. Germline-derived CDR1 and CDR2 are MDHEN and SYDVKM.

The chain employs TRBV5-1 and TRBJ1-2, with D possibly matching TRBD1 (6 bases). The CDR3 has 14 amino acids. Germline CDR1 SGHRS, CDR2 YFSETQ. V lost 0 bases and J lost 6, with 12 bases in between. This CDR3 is CASSLVAGDDGYTF. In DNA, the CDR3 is TGCGCCAGCAGCTTGGTGGCAGGGGATGATGGCTACACCTTC.

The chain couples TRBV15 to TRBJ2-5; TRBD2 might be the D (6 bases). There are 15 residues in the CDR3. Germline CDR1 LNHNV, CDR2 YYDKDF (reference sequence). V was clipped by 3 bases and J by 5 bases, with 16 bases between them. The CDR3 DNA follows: TGTGCCACCAGCAGGGGGGGTGTGAGGGTGGAGACCCAGTACTTC. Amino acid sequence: CATSRGGVRVETQYF.

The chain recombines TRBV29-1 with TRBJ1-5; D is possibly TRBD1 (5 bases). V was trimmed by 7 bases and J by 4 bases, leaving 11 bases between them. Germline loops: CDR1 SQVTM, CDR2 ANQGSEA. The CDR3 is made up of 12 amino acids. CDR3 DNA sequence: TGCAGCGCCCAACAGGAGAATCAGCCCCAGCATTTT. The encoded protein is CSAQQENQPQHF.

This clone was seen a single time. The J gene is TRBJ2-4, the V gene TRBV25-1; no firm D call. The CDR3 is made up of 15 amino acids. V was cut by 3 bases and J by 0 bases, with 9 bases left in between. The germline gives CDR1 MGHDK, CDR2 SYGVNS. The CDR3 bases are TGTGCCAGCAGTGACTACTCGGGAGCCAAAAACATTCAGTACTTC. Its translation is CASSDYSGAKNIQYF. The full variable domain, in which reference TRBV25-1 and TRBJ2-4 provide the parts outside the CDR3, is EADIYQTPRYLVIGTGKKITLECSQTMGHDKMYWYQQDPGMELHLIHYSYGVNSTEKGDLSSESTVSRIRTEHFPLTLESARPSHTSQYLCASSDYSGAKNIQYFGAGTRLSVL.

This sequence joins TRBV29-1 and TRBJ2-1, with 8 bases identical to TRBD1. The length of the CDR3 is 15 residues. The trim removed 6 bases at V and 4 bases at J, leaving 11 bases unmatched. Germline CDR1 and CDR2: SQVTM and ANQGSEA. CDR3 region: CSVVRDRRPYNEQFF. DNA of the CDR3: TGCAGCGTCGTACGGGACAGGAGACCATACAATGAGCAGTTCTTC.

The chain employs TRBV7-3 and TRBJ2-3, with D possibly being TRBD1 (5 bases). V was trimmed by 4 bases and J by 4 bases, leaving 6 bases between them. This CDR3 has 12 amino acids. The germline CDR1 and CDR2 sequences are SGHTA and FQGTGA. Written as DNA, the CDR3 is TGTGCCAGCAGCTGGGGCGCAGATACGCAGTATTTT. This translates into CASSWGADTQYF.